One and the same sample provided the 21 T cell receptor beta chains below, sequenced in a study of Ad26.COV2.S vaccination and SARS-CoV-2 variants. Treatment given: approximately 18 received Ad26.COV2.S at low or high dose, single or two shots; 5 received placebo; per-sample allocation not given. Specimens were obtained on day 63 following the first vaccine or placebo injection. TCRdb's copy holds only in-frame clones and misses some; the assay was immunoSEQ multiplex PCR. The sample lists roughly 320,000 clones, around 85% occurring once. Material: peripheral blood, obtained in a trial of Ad26.COV2.S vaccine versus placebo. The receptors shown here come from a person between 18 and 65 years old who received the Ad26.COV2.S COVID-19 vaccine or a placebo.

The chain has TRBV3-1 (or the pseudogene TRBV3-2) and TRBJ2-2; D is undetermined. The CDR3 covers 19 residues. Germline assignment: CDR1 LGHDT and CDR2 YNNKEL (reference sequence). Trimming stripped 0 bases from V and 0 bases from J, with 17 bases between. The CDR3 region has the DNA TGTGCCAGCAGCCAAGATTTGCGTTTGGTGGTTGCGAACACCGGGGAGCTGTTTTTT. Its translation is CASSQDLRLVVANTGELFF.

The J gene is TRBJ2-7, the V gene TRBV5-1; the match to TRBD2 covers 7 bases. This CDR3 contains 15 residues. Germline V lookup: CDR1 SGHRS, CDR2 YFSETQ. J gave up 0 bases and V 2 bases, and 5 bases lay outside the gene matches. For the CDR3, the DNA is TGCGCCAGCAGCTTAGGGGACTACGTCTCCTACGAGCAGTACTTC. This gives the protein CASSLGDYVSYEQYF.

The chain uses TRBV2 and TRBJ1-3; 10 nucleotides align to TRBD1. This CDR3 is 15 amino acids long. Trimming cost V 7 bases and J 3 bases; bases outside gene matches: 6. Per germline, CDR1 SNHLY and CDR2 FYNNEI. The CDR3 loop is CASTQGQGFGNTIYF. The CDR3 DNA sequence: TGTGCCAGCACTCAGGGACAGGGGTTTGGAAACACCATATATTTT.

The gene calls are TRBV5-6 and TRBJ2-5, with a weak D call TRBD1 (6 bases). CDR1 is SGHDT and CDR2 is YYEEEE in the germline V gene. V lost 3 bases, J lost 5 bases, and 20 bases lay in between. The CDR3 totals 16 residues. The CDR3 spells CASSYMGQSSVETQYF. CDR3 DNA: TGTGCCAGCAGCTATATGGGACAATCAAGTGTGGAGACCCAGTACTTC.

The CDR3 DNA is TGTGCCAGCCAGGCCTTCCGGGGGGGCGGCACACAAGAGACCCAGTACTTC. Encoded protein: CASQAFRGGGTQETQYF. The rearrangement uses TRBV3-1 (or the pseudogene TRBV3-2) and TRBJ2-5; 8 nucleotides agree with TRBD2. CDR3 length: 17 amino acids. The J segment lost 2 bases and the V segment lost 8 bases, leaving 16 bases of the junction unmatched. Germline values: CDR1 LGHDT, CDR2 YNNKEL (reference sequence).

The chain links TRBV6-6 to TRBJ1-3, with TRBD1 matching over 7 bases. With 6 bases clipped from V and 1 base from J, the junction kept 3 bases outside the gene matches. Germline lookup yields CDR1 MNHNY and CDR2 SVGAGI (reference sequence). The CDR3 covers 14 residues. The DNA of the CDR3 is TGTGCCAGCAGGCGACAGGGATCTGGAAACACCATATATTTT. It encodes CASRRQGSGNTIYF.

The chain links TRBV7-9 to TRBJ1-6; no reliable D call. The CDR3 runs 14 residues. Germline V gene data show CDR1 as SEHNR and CDR2 as FQNEAQ (reference sequence). Trimming shortened V by 5 bases and J by 10 bases, and 15 bases separated the two germline ends. CDR3 in DNA: TGTGCCAGCAGCCTGACTATACTCGGGTCACCCCTCCACTTT. It encodes CASSLTILGSPLHF.

The chain has TRBV9 and TRBJ2-7; perhaps TRBD1 as D (6 bases). The CDR3 is made up of 15 amino acids. Germline V gene lookup returns CDR1 SGDLS and CDR2 YYNGEE. Trimming took off 0 bases at V and 2 bases at J, with 12 bases between the two ends. CDR3 residues: CASSVGRTEAYEQYF. The CDR3, as DNA: TGTGCCAGCAGCGTAGGTAGGACAGAGGCCTACGAGCAGTACTTC.

This chain links TRBV5-4 with TRBJ1-4, with D maybe TRBD1 (6 bases). The V end was cut by 0 bases, the J end by 5 bases, with 14 bases between. Germline V gene data show CDR1 as SGHNT and CDR2 as YYREEE (reference sequence). This CDR3 is built from 16 residues. The chain's CDR3 is CASSLVGHDANEKLFF. The CDR3 DNA reads TGTGCCAGCAGCTTGGTGGGACACGACGCCAATGAAAAACTGTTTTTT.

This clone has more than one count but fewer than ten. The chain combines TRBV19 with TRBJ1-6; 9 bases agree with TRBD1. With 5 bases clipped from V and 7 bases from J, the junction kept 3 bases outside the gene matches. The CDR3 is 14 amino acids. Germline values: CDR1 LNHDA, CDR2 SQIVND (reference sequence). The CDR3 reads CASSSTGGNSPLHF. The CDR3 nucleotides read TGTGCCAGTAGTTCGACAGGGGGGAATTCACCCCTCCACTTT.

The rearrangement uses TRBV28 and TRBJ2-7, with D possibly matching TRBD2 (6 bases). V lost 1 base and J 2 bases, leaving 21 bases between the germline ends. This CDR3 region has 18 residues. Germline CDR1 MDHEN, CDR2 SYDVKM. The CDR3 DNA reads as TGTGCCAGCAGTTTATTCCCCTCCCCGGGGGAAGCTCCCTACGAGCAGTACTTC. Its protein is CASSLFPSPGEAPYEQYF. The full variable domain, its missing parts supplied by reference TRBV28 and TRBJ2-7, is DVKVTQSSRYLVKRTGEKVFLECVQDMDHENMFWYRQDPGLGLRLIYFSYDVKMKEKGDIPEGYSVSREKKERFSLILESASTNQTSMYLCASSLFPSPGEAPYEQYFGPGTRLTVT.

This chain links TRBV24-1 with TRBJ2-5; a weak D match, TRBD1 (6 bases). Germline lookup yields CDR1 KGHDR and CDR2 SFDVKD. The CDR3 runs to 15 residues. The ends were cut back, 3 bases at V and 1 base at J, with 11 bases in the middle. The CDR3 loop reads CATSDTTGIQETQYF. The CDR3 DNA sequence: TGTGCCACCAGTGATACAACAGGGATCCAAGAGACCCAGTACTTC.

Comments on this clone: At one of its ends the junction is not consistent with the germline gene, which may arise from a read error. The chain combines TRBV6-6 with TRBJ2-3, with 7 bases that match TRBD1. This CDR3 comprises 16 residues. The V gene's germline CDR1 is MNHNY and CDR2 SVGAGI (reference sequence). CDR3 amino acids: CASSRQGRPGTDAQYF. The DNA for the CDR3 is TGTGCCAGCAGTAGACAGGGTAGACCGGGCACAGATGCGCAGTATTTT.

In its sample, this clone was seen once. V and J are TRBV9 and TRBJ2-1; 7 bases are shared with TRBD2. The ends lost 1 base at V and 3 bases at J; junction bases unmatched: 10. Germline assignment: CDR1 SGDLS and CDR2 YYNGEE. The CDR3 covers 17 residues. The CDR3 sequence: CASSVSLPGTNYNEQFF. The DNA for the CDR3 is TGTGCCAGCAGCGTATCACTCCCCGGGACTAACTACAATGAGCAGTTCTTC.

This clone came up once. The chain has TRBV5-4 and TRBJ1-3, with D uncertain. This CDR3 has 11 amino acids. V lost 2 bases to trimming and J lost 8 bases, with 5 bases between them. CDR1 is SGHNT and CDR2 is YYREEE in the germline V gene (reference sequence). CDR3 nucleotide sequence: TGTGCCAGCAGCTTAGGCTACACCATATATTTT. Translated, it gives CASSLGYTIYF.

The chain combines TRBV5-1 with TRBJ1-2, with 8 bases aligning to TRBD1. Trimming cost V 0 bases and J 4 bases; bases outside gene matches: 2. Germline CDR1 and CDR2: SGHRS and YFSETQ. The CDR3 loop spans 14 amino acids. The CDR3 protein is CASSLVGQGYGYTF. The CDR3 DNA is TGCGCCAGCAGCTTGGTCGGACAGGGCTATGGCTACACCTTC.

The chain is built from TRBV6-1 and TRBJ1-1; D unclear. Per the germline V gene, CDR1 is MNHNS and CDR2 is SASEGT. The CDR3 consists of 14 residues. V was cut by 2 bases and J by 1 base, with 8 bases left in between. CDR3 sequence (DNA): TGTGCCAGCAGTGAATTAGGCGGGAACACTGAAGCTTTCTTT. Translation gives CASSELGGNTEAFF.

The count of this clone is one. J is TRBJ2-2 and V is TRBV6-1, with unresolved D. This CDR3 has 16 amino acids. Between the trimmed V and J ends, which lost 1 base and 1 base, there was a span of 10 bases. CDR1 and CDR2 from the germline V gene are MNHNS and SASEGT. Here the CDR3 DNA reads TGTGCCAGCAGTGAAGAATTAGCAGGGAACACCGGGGAGCTGTTTTTT. Its protein is CASSEELAGNTGELFF.

The rearrangement links TRBV12-5 to TRBJ1-4; no clear D gene. CDR1 and CDR2 from the germline V gene are LGHNT and FRNRAP. The V end was cut by 0 bases, the J end by 5 bases, with 19 bases between. CDR3 length: 18 residues. CDR3 nucleotide sequence: TGTGCTAGTGGTTTGGTACTTGCTTGGGCAGTAGAAAATGAAAAACTGTTTTTT. Protein sequence: CASGLVLAWAVENEKLFF.

This chain uses TRBV3-1 (or the pseudogene TRBV3-2) with TRBJ2-5; D unclear. The CDR3 loop spans 13 amino acids. V lost 2 bases and J lost 5, with 9 bases in between. Germline assignment: CDR1 LGHDT and CDR2 YNNKEL (reference sequence). CDR3 sequence (DNA): TGTGCCAGCAGCCAAAACGAGTGGGAGACCCAGTACTTC. The encoded protein is CASSQNEWETQYF.

This clone was counted once. This chain connects TRBV28 to TRBJ1-1, with 8 bases identical to TRBD1. The CDR3 is made up of 16 amino acids. V dropped 4 bases and J dropped 0; count of bases not matched to a gene: 7. Germline V gene sequence: CDR1 MDHEN, CDR2 SYDVKM. This CDR3 is CASSSLGQGMNTEAFF. CDR3 sequence (DNA): TGTGCCAGCAGTTCCCTTGGACAGGGCATGAACACTGAAGCTTTCTTT.